This T cell receptor (beta chain) was documented in a study of T cell clones after liver transplantation. This clone has more than one count but fewer than ten. Germline lookup yields CDR1 SQVTM and CDR2 ANQGSEA. The CDR3 is made up of 12 amino acids. Trimming left V 2 bases short and J 8 bases short, with 12 bases between. Generated by immunoSEQ multiplex PCR, the TCRdb table keeps only in-frame clones and is missing some. The table records about 80,000 clones, 65% to 85% of them present only once. The sample consisted of CD4+ T cells from blood, taken almost 47 months after liver transplant. This receptor was identified in a human patient who received a liver transplant. Among the T cells, some may be from the graft donor. The rearrangement uses TRBV29-1 and TRBJ1-2, with D possibly being TRBD1 (5 bases). CDR3 loop: CSVERQGTGYTF. The CDR3 DNA reads TGCAGCGTTGAAAGGCAGGGAACCGGCTACACCTTC.